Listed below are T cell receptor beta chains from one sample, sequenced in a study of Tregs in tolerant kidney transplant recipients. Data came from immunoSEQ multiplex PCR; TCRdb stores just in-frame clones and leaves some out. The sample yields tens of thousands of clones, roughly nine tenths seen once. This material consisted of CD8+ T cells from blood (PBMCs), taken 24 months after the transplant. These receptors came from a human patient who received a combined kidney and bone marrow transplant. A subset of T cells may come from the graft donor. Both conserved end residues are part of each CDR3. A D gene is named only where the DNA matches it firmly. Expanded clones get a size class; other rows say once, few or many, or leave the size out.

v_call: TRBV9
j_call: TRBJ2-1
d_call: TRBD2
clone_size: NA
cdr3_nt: TGTGCCAGCAGCGCTTCCCTAGCGGGGTCTTACAATGAGCAGTTCTTC
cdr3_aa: CASSASLAGSYNEQFF

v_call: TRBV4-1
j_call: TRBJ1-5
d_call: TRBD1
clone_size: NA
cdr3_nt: TGCGCCAGCAGCCCCGGACAGGGGGGTCAGCCCCAGCATTTT
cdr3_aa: CASSPGQGGQPQHF

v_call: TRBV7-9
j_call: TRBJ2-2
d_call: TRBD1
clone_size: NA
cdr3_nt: TGTGCCAGCAGCCAAATACAAAAAGGGACAGGGAACACCGGGGAGCTGTTTTTT
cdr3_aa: CASSQIQKGTGNTGELFF

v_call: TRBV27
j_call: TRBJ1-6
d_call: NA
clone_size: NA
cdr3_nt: TGTGCCAGCAGTTTTGGGAGCCTACTTAATTCCCCCCTCCACTTT
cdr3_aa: CASSFGSLLNSPLHF

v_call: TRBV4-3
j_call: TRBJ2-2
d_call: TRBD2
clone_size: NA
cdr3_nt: TGCGCCAGCAGCCGGGGGACTAGCGGGTTTGGCACCGGGGAGCTGTTTTTT
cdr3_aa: CASSRGTSGFGTGELFF

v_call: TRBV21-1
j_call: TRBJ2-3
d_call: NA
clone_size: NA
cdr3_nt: TGTGCCAGCAGCAAACAGAACGGTGAGGACAACATAAGCACAGATACGCAGTATTTT
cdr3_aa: CASSKQNGEDNISTDTQYF

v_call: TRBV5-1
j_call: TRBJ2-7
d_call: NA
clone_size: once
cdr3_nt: TGCGCCAGCAGCTCAGGGGTCCCCTACGAGCAGTACTTC
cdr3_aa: CASSSGVPYEQYF

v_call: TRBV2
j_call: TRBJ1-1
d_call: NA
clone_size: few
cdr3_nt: TGTGCCAGCTTGGTCCCACATGGGCTGAACACTGAAGCTTTCTTT
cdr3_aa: CASLVPHGLNTEAFF

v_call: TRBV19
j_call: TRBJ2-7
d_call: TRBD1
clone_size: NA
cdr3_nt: TGTGCCAGTACCCTGACCGGGACAGGGCTTGTCTACGAGCAGTACTTC
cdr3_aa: CASTLTGTGLVYEQYF

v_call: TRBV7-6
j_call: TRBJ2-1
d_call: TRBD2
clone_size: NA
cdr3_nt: TGTGCCAGCAGCTCGGGTAGGACTAGCGGGGGCAGCTCCTACAATGAGCAGTTCTTC
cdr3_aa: CASSSGRTSGGSSYNEQFF

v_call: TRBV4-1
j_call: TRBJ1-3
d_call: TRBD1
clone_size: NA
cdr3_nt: TGCGCCAGCAGCCAGGACAGGGGCTCTGGAAACACCATATATTTT
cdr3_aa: CASSQDRGSGNTIYF

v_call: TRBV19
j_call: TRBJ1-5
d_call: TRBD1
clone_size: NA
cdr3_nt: TGTGCCAGTAGTCTCCAGGGGGCTAACAATCAGCCCCAGCATTTT
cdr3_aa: CASSLQGANNQPQHF

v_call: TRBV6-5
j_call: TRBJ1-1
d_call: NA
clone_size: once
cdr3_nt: TGTGCCAGCAGTAATCGGGGGTTGAACACTGAAGCTTTCTTT
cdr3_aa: CASSNRGLNTEAFF

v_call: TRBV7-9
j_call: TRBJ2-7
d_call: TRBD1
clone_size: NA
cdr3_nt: TGTGCCAGCAACTCGGGACAGGGAAGAAACCAGTACTTC
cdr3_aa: CASNSGQGRNQYF

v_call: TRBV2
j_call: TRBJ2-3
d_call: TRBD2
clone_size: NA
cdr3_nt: TGTGCCAGCACCGACAGCGGGAGGGTCACAGATACGCAGTATTTT
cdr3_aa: CASTDSGRVTDTQYF

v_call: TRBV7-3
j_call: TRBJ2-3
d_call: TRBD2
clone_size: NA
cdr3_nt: TGTGCCAGCAGCTTAGCGGGAGGGTGGGGAGATACGCAGTATTTT
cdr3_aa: CASSLAGGWGDTQYF

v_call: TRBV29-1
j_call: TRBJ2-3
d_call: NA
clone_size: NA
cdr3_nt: TGCAGCGTTGTAGGGGCTAGCACAGATACGCAGTATTTT
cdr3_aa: CSVVGASTDTQYF

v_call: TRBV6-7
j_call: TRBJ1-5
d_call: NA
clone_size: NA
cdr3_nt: TGTGCCAGTCCAGGGTCGGAGAATCAGCCCCAGCATTTT
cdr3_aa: CASPGSENQPQHF

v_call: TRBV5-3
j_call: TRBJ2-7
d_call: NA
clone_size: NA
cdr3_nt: TGTGCCAGAAGCTATAGAGTCTCCTACGAGCAGTACTTC
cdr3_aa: CARSYRVSYEQYF

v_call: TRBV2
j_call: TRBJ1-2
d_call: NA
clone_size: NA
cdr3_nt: TGTGCCAGCAGTGAAGACCCCGCAGGGACTCATGGCTACACCTTC
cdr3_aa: CASSEDPAGTHGYTF

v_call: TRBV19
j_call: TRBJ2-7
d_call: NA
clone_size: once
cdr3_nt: TGTGCCAGTAGTATCGTGGGAGGAGGTCCGTACGAGCAGTACTTC
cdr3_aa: CASSIVGGGPYEQYF

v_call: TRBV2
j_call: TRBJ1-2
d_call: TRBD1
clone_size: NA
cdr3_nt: TGTGCCAGCAGGACAGGGATTGGTGGCTACACCTTC
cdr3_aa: CASRTGIGGYTF

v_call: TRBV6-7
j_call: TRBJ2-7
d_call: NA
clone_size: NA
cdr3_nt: TGTGCCAGCCCCGAGGGGGGGGTGCCCTACGAGCAGTACTTC
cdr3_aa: CASPEGGVPYEQYF

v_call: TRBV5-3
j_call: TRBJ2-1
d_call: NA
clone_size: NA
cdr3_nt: TGTGCCAGGACGGGAGTATCGTACAATGAGCAGTTCTTC
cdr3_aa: CARTGVSYNEQFF

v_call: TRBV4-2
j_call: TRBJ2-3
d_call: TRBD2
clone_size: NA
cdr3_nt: TGTGCCAGCAGCCAAGATCAACTAGCGGGAAGCACAGATACGCAGTATTTT
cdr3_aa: CASSQDQLAGSTDTQYF

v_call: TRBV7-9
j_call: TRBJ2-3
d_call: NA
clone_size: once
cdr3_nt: TGTGCCAGCAGCCCCGTTGGAGGGTTTAGTTCTTTAGCGCAGTATTTT
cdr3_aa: CASSPVGGFSSLAQYF

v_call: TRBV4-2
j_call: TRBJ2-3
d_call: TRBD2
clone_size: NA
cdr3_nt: TGTGCCAGCAGCCGCCTAGCGGGTGGCACAGATACGCAGTATTTT
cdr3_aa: CASSRLAGGTDTQYF

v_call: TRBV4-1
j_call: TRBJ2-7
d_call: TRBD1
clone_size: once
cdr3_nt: TGCGCCAGCAGCGCCAACGACAGGGTTCGGGAGCAGTACTTC
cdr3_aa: CASSANDRVREQYF

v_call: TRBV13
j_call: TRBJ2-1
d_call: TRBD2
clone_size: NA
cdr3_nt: TGTGCCAGCAGCCGCGGGGGTAGCTCCTACAATGAGCAGTTCTTC
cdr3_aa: CASSRGGSSYNEQFF

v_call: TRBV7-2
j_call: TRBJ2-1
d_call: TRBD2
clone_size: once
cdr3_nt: TGTGCCAGCAGCTCAACCCGGGGCGGGAGCTCCTACAATGAGCAGTTCTTC
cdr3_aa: CASSSTRGGSSYNEQFF

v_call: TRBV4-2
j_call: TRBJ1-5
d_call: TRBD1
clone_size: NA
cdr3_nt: TGTGCCAGCAGCCAAGATATATGGGGACAGGGAGATCAGCCCCAGCATTTT
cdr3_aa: CASSQDIWGQGDQPQHF

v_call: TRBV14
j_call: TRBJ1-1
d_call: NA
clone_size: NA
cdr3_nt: TGTGCCAGCAGCCCCGGGGTCCACGCTTTCTTT
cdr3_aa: CASSPGVHAFF

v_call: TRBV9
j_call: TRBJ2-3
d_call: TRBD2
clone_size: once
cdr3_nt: TGTGCCAGCAGCCCCCCCCTGAGCCTAGCGGAGGACACAGATACGCAGTATTTT
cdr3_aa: CASSPPLSLAEDTDTQYF

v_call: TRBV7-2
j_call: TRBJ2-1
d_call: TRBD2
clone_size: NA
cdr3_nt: TGTGCCAGCAGCTTAATATTTACTAGCGGGGGGATTTACAATGAGCAGTTCTTC
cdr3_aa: CASSLIFTSGGIYNEQFF

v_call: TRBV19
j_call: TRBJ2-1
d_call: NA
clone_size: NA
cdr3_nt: TGTGCCAGTAGTTCCACAGGGTACAATGAGCAGTTCTTC
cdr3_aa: CASSSTGYNEQFF

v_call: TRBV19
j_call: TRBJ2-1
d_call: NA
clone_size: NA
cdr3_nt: TGTGCCAGTAGTAAACAGGTCTACAATGAGCAGTTCTTC
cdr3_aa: CASSKQVYNEQFF

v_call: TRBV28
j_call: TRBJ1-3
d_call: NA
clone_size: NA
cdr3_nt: TGTGCCAGCAGTTTAAGGTGGGGCGGCTCTGGAAACACCATATATTTT
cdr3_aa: CASSLRWGGSGNTIYF

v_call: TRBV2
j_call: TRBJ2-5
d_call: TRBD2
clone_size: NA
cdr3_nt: TGTGCCACTCACTTAGCGGGGGGGCCTGAGACCCAGTACTTC
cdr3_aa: CATHLAGGPETQYF

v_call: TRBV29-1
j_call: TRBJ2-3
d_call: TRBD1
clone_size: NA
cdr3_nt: TGCAGCGTCAACCACTGGACAGGGAGATCGGATACGCAGTATTTT
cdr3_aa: CSVNHWTGRSDTQYF

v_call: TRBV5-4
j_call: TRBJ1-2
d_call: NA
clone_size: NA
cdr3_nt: TGTGCCAGCAGCGACCGACTACCAAACTATGGCTACACCTTC
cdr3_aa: CASSDRLPNYGYTF

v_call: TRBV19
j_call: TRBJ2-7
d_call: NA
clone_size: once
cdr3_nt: TGTGCCAGTAGTCCCGGACAGACAAGCTCCTACGAGCAGTACTTC
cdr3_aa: CASSPGQTSSYEQYF

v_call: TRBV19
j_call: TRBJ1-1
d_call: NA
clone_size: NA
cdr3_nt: TGTGCCAGTAGCCAGGGAAACACTGAAGCTTTCTTT
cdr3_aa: CASSQGNTEAFF

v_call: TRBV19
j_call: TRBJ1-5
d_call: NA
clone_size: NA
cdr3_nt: TGTGCCAGTAGTCCCGGGGGGTATAGCAATCAGCCCCAGCATTTT
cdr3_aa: CASSPGGYSNQPQHF

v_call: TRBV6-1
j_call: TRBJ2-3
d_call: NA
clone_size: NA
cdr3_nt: TGTGCCAGCGTCAAACAGGACACAGATACGCAGTATTTT
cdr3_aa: CASVKQDTDTQYF

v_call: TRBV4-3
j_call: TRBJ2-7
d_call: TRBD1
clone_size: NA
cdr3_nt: TGCGCCAGCAGCCAAAACCGGGACAGGGGTTACGAGCAGTACTTC
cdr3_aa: CASSQNRDRGYEQYF

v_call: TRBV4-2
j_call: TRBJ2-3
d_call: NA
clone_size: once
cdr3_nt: TGTGCCAGCAGCCCCGGACTACCCAGCGGGGATACGCAGTATTTT
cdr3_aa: CASSPGLPSGDTQYF

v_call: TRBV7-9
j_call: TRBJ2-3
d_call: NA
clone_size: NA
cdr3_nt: TGTGCCAGCAGCTTACTTATCACAGATACGCAGTATTTT
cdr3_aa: CASSLLITDTQYF

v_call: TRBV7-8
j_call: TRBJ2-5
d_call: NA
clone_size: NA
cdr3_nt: TGTGCCAGCAGCTTAGTCCGGGTTCAAGAGACCCAGTACTTC
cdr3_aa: CASSLVRVQETQYF

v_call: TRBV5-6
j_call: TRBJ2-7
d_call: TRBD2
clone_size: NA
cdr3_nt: TGTGCCAGCAGCTATAGCGGGGGGGTTCTCTACGAGCAGTACTTC
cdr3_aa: CASSYSGGVLYEQYF

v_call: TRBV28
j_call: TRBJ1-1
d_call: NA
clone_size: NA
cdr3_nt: TGTGCCAGCAGTTTGTTGTTAAAGCCTGAAGCTTTCTTT
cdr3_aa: CASSLLLKPEAFF

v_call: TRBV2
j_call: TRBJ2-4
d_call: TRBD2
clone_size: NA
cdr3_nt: TGTGCCAGCAGTGACAGCGGGGGTTCAGACATTCAGTACTTC
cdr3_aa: CASSDSGGSDIQYF

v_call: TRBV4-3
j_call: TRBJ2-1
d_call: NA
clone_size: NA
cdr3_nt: TGCGCCAGCAGCCCCTTCAGGTCAGGTTGGTCCGAGCAGTTCTTC
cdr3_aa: CASSPFRSGWSEQFF

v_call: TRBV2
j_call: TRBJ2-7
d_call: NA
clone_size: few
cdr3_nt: TGTGCCAGCAGTTTTTTTGGGCCCGAGCAGTACTTC
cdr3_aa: CASSFFGPEQYF

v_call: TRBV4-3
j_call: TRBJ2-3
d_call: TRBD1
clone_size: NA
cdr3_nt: TGCGCCAGCAGCCCCCACGCGGACAGGTTTTCGCAGTATTTT
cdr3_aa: CASSPHADRFSQYF